This T cell receptor (beta chain) was captured in a study of post-analysis software for immune sequencing data. General study findings and limits: Analysis by F measure revealed that same-batch samples clustered strongly together. TRBV5-6, TRBV5-1 and TRBV20-1 belonged to a set of roughly 5 TRBV segments that were more frequent in patients than controls.

Unique molecular identifiers were carried by the TCR beta cDNA libraries. TCRdb reanalysed the PCR reads using MiXCR and keeps one entry per CDR3 protein. Among under 900,000 distinct CDR3 sequences listed, about 50% were seen once. The CDR3 runs to 12 residues. The germline gives CDR1 GTSNPN, CDR2 SVGIG (reference sequence). Trimming took off 8 bases at V and 5 bases at J, with 15 bases between the two ends. This clonotype has only a few counts. Its target is unknown. The sequencing input was blood. The sequence came from a girl between 5 and 17 years old with multiple sclerosis. The J gene is TRBJ1-1, the V gene TRBV30, with D maybe TRBD1 (6 bases). The CDR3 bases are TGTGCCGCAGGGGAGCTAGGGACTGAAGCTTTCTTT. It translates to CAAGELGTEAFF.